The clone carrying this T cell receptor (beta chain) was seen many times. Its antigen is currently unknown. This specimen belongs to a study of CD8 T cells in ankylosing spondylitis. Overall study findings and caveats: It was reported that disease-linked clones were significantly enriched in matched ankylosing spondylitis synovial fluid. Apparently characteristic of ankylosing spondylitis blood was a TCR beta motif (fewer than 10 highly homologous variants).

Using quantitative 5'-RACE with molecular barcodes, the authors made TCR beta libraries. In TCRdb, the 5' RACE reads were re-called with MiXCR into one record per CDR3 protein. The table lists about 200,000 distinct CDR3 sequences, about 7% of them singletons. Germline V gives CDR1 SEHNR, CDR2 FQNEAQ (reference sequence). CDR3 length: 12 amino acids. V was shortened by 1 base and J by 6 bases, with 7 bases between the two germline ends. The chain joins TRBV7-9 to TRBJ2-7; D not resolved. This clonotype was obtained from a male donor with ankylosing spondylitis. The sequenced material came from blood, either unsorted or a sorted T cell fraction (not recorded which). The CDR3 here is CASSLGGIEQYF. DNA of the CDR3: TGTGCCAGCAGCTTAGGGGGAATCGAGCAGTACTTC. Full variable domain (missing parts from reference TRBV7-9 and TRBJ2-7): DTGVSQNPRHKITKRGQNVTFRCDPISEHNRLYWYRQTLGQGPEFLTYFQNEAQLEKSRLLSDRFSAERPKGSFSTLEIQRTEQGDSAMYLCASSLGGIEQYFGPGTRLTVT.